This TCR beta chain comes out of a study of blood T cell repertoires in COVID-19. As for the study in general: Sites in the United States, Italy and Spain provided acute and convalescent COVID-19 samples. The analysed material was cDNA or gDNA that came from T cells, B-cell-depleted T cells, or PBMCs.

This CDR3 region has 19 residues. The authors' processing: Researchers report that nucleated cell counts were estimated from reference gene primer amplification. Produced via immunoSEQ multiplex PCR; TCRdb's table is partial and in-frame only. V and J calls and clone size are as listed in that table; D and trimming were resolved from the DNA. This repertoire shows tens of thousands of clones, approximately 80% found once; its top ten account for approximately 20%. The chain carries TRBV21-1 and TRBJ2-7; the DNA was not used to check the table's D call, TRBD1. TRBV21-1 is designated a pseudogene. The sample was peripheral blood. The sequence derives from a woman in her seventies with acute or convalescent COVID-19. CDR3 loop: CASSAPRDSSNKTAYEQYF. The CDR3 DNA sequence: TGTGCCAGCAGCGCCCCCCGGGACAGCTCAAACAAAACGGCCTACGAGCAGTACTTC.